The rows below give T cell receptor beta chains drawn from one sample of a study of blood T cell repertoires in COVID-19. Data came from immunoSEQ multiplex PCR; TCRdb stores just in-frame clones and leaves some out. The table lists 250,000 to 300,000 clones, more than 75% of them singletons. The specimen was peripheral blood. The source is a woman between 40 and 55 years old who had recovered from COVID-19. CDR3s include the opening cysteine and the closing phenylalanine or tryptophan. A D gene is named only where the DNA matches it firmly. Only part of the rows carry a size: once, few, many, or a class if the clone is expanded.

TRBJ2-1 . TRBV20-1 . TGCAGTGCTAGTCTTCCTAACCCGGGGAATGAGCAGTTCTTC CSASLPNPGNEQFF
TRBJ1-6 . TRBV2 . TGTGCCAGCAGTGCTCAGGGGTATAATTCACCCCTCCACTTT CASSAQGYNSPLHF
TRBJ1-1 . TRBV6-5 TRBD1 TGTGCCAGCAGTTACCGGACAGGGGCCTTGAACACTGAAGCTTTCTTT CASSYRTGALNTEAFF
TRBJ2-1 . TRBV9 . TGTGCCAGCAGCGTAGGAGGTGAGCAGTTCTTC CASSVGGEQFF
TRBJ1-4 once TRBV7-8 . TGTGCCAGCAGCCGCGACACCCCAACTAATGAAAAACTGTTTTTT CASSRDTPTNEKLFF
TRBJ1-1 . TRBV4-3 TRBD1 TGCGCCAGCAGCCAAGTGGCCAGGGGGGCCACTGAAGCTTTCTTT CASSQVARGATEAFF
TRBJ1-1 . TRBV5-1 . TGCGCCAGCAGCCCGGGGGGCACTGAAGCTTTCTTT CASSPGGTEAFF
TRBJ2-1 . TRBV4-3 TRBD2 TGCGCCAGCAGCCAAGATGTTAAAGCGGGGGCCTACAATGAGCAGTTCTTC CASSQDVKAGAYNEQFF
TRBJ1-2 . TRBV9 TRBD1 TGTGCCAGCAGCGAGACCGGGACAGGGAATGGCTACACCTTC CASSETGTGNGYTF
TRBJ1-2 many TRBV29-1 . TGCAGCGTCCATGGGGGGGGGACCTATGGCTACACCTTC CSVHGGGTYGYTF